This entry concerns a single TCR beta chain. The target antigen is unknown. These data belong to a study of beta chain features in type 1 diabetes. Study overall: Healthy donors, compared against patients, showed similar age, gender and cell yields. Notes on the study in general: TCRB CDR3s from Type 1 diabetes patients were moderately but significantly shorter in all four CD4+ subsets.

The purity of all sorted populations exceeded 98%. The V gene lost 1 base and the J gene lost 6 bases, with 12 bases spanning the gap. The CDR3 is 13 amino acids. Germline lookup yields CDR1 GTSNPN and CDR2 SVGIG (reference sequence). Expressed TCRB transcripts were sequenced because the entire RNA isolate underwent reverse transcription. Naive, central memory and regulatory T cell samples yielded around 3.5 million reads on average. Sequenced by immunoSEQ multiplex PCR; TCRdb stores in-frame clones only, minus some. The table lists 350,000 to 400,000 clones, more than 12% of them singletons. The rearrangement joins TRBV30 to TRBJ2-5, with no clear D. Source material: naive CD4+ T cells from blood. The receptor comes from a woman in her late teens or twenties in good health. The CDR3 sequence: CAWSGPDFQTQYF. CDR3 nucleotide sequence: TGTGCCTGGAGTGGGCCTGACTTCCAGACCCAGTACTTC.